These 17 T cell receptor beta chains were sequenced from one sample in a study of T cells in narcolepsy. TCRdb's copy holds only in-frame clones and misses some; the assay was immunoSEQ multiplex PCR. The sample lists roughly 30,000 clones, around 80% occurring once. Sequencing was done on a sample of CD45RA- memory CD4+ T cells from PBMCs. The source is a human donor with narcolepsy.

CDR3 DNA sequence: TGCGCCAGCAGCTTGACCCCCACCGTGAACAATGAGCAGTTCTTC. As protein: CASSLTPTVNNEQFF. The chain joins TRBV5-1 to TRBJ2-1; D call uncertain. The germline V and J ends were trimmed by 1 base and 5 bases, with 13 bases remaining between them. In germline, CDR1 is SGHRS, CDR2 YFSETQ. This CDR3 is 15 amino acids long. The variable domain in full, completed from reference TRBV5-1 and TRBJ2-1, reads KAGVTQTPRYLIKTRGQQVTLSCSPISGHRSVSWYQQTPGQGLQFLFEYFSETQRNKGNFPGRFSGRQFSNSRSEMNVSTLELGDSALYLCASSLTPTVNNEQFFGPGTRLTVL.

In DNA form, the CDR3 reads TGTGCCAGCAGCTTGGACACTGCAGATACGCAGTATTTT. Translating it yields CASSLDTADTQYF. The chain has TRBV7-8 and TRBJ2-3, with D perhaps matching TRBD1 (5 bases). Trimming removed 3 bases at V and 4 bases at J, with 8 bases between. The CDR3 extends over 13 amino acids. From germline, CDR1 is SGHVS and CDR2 FQNEAQ.

CDR3 nucleotide sequence: TGTGCCAGCAGTGAATTCCGGGGTCCCACTTACAATGAGCAGTTCTTC. This gives the protein CASSEFRGPTYNEQFF. The rearrangement joins TRBV2 to TRBJ2-1; perhaps TRBD2 as D (5 bases). Trimming removed 2 bases from V and 4 bases from J, with 15 bases in between. The CDR3 consists of 16 residues. Germline V gene sequence: CDR1 SNHLY, CDR2 FYNNEI.

This chain connects TRBV27 to TRBJ2-7, with D perhaps being TRBD1 or TRBD2 (5 bases each). The CDR3 runs 13 residues. Trimming pared 6 bases from V and 6 bases from J, leaving 15 bases between. Germline-derived CDR1 and CDR2 are MNHEY and SMNVEV (reference sequence). CDR3 residues: CASRDGDRREQYF. CDR3 nucleotide sequence: TGTGCCAGCAGGGACGGGGACCGGCGCGAGCAGTACTTC.

The chain couples TRBV29-1 to TRBJ2-3; TRBD2 might be the D (5 bases). V was cut by 4 bases and J by 4 bases, with 12 bases left in between. Germline V gene lookup returns CDR1 SQVTM and CDR2 ANQGSEA. CDR3 size: 13 residues. This chain's CDR3 is CSVVRGLADTQYF. As DNA, the CDR3 is TGCAGCGTTGTCCGGGGTCTAGCAGATACGCAGTATTTT.

The chain joins TRBV5-4 to TRBJ2-5, with D unclear. TRBJ2-7 explains the end of the DNA better; the J call may be wrong. Germline values: CDR1 SGHNT, CDR2 YYREEE (reference sequence). This CDR3 comprises 15 residues. Written as DNA, the CDR3 is TGTGCCAGCAGCTTGGAGGGCTACAGCTCCTACGAGCAGTACTTC. This codes for CASSLEGYSSYEQYF.

This clone has more than one count but fewer than ten. This chain connects TRBV6-5 to TRBJ1-6; D unclear. V lost 0 bases and J lost 6, with 9 bases in between. CDR3 length: 15 residues. Germline V gene sequence: CDR1 MNHEY, CDR2 SVGAGI. The CDR3 DNA sequence: TGTGCCAGCAGTTACTCGAAACCGCTTAATTCACCCCTCCACTTT. Protein product: CASSYSKPLNSPLHF.

This chain uses TRBV6-5 with TRBJ2-2; D not resolved. V was shortened by 6 bases and J by 6 bases, with 8 bases between the two germline ends. CDR1 is MNHEY, CDR2 SVGAGI, per germline. CDR3 length equals 12 residues. The CDR3: CASRLDAGELFF. Here the CDR3 DNA reads TGTGCCAGCAGACTCGACGCCGGGGAGCTGTTTTTT.

V usage is TRBV19 and J usage is TRBJ1-6, with 9 bases identical to TRBD1. The CDR3 is 16 amino acids. The germline CDR1 and CDR2 sequences are LNHDA and SQIVND (reference sequence). V shed 2 bases, J shed 6 bases, and the junction held 5 bases outside the gene matches. CDR3 amino acids: CASSINPGQGNSPLHF. For the CDR3, the DNA is TGTGCCAGTAGTATAAATCCGGGACAGGGTAATTCACCCCTCCACTTT.

The chain is built from TRBV6-1 and TRBJ2-7; D assignment may be TRBD1 or TRBD2 (6 bases each). The length of the CDR3 is 12 residues. Germline CDR1 and CDR2: MNHNS and SASEGT. With 11 bases removed from V and 0 bases from J, the gap between germline ends came to 11 bases. The CDR3 here is CAGGRSSYEQYF. The CDR3 DNA is TGTGCCGGGGGGCGCAGCTCCTACGAGCAGTACTTC.

This chain joins TRBV5-5 and TRBJ2-2, with 7 positions matching TRBD1. CDR3 size: 13 residues. Per the germline V gene, CDR1 is SGHKS and CDR2 is YYEKEE (reference sequence). Trimming removed 5 bases from V and 6 bases from J; junction bases left unmatched: 4. As DNA, the CDR3 is TGTGCCAGCAGTTTTACAGGGGCCGGGGAGCTGTTTTTT. Its translation is CASSFTGAGELFF.

The table lists this clone with a count of one. The J gene is TRBJ2-5, the V gene TRBV5-6, with TRBD1 as a possible D gene (6 bases). The J call is in doubt because the DNA end fits TRBJ2-7 better. CDR1 is SGHDT and CDR2 is YYEEEE in the germline V gene. The CDR3 sequence is 14 residues long. The CDR3 DNA follows: TGTGCCAGCAGCTATGGACAGAATACCTACGAGCAGTACTTC. Translation gives CASSYGQNTYEQYF.

This clone occurred once. This chain connects TRBV9 to TRBJ2-6, with TRBD2 matching over 7 bases. Germline CDR1 SGDLS, CDR2 YYNGEE. This CDR3 contains 15 residues. Trimming removed 6 bases from V and 2 bases from J; junction bases left unmatched: 5. Here the CDR3 reads CASTGGGPGANVLTF. The CDR3 bases are TGTGCCAGCACCGGGGGAGGGCCTGGGGCCAACGTCCTGACTTTC.

This clone was detected only a few times. The chain combines TRBV5-6 with TRBJ1-2; 7 nucleotides line up with TRBD1. The germline V gene encodes CDR1 SGHDT and CDR2 YYEEEE. With 6 bases clipped from V and 1 base from J, the junction kept 6 bases outside the gene matches. The CDR3 sequence is 14 residues long. This CDR3 reads CASTTGQVNYGYTF. CDR3 DNA: TGTGCCAGCACTACTGGACAGGTTAACTATGGCTACACCTTC.

This sequence joins TRBV2 and TRBJ2-7; the match to TRBD2 covers 8 bases. V trimming: 8 bases; J trimming: 2 bases; junction bases outside the gene matches: 5. This CDR3 comprises 13 residues. The V gene's germline CDR1 is SNHLY and CDR2 FYNNEI. The CDR3 reads CASVSSGPYEQYF. CDR3 DNA sequence: TGTGCCAGCGTATCTAGCGGGCCCTACGAGCAGTACTTC.

V usage is TRBV14 and J usage is TRBJ2-2; tentatively, D is TRBD2 (5 bases). Trimming removed 1 base from V and 6 bases from J, with 30 bases in between. Germline V CDR1 and CDR2: SGHDN, FVKESK. This CDR3 spans 21 amino acids. DNA of the CDR3: TGTGCCAGCAGCCAAGCTCGCGAGCTGAGGCTTCCTGCCCGGGATGCCGGGGAGCTGTTTTTT. Translated: CASSQARELRLPARDAGELFF.

CDR3 DNA sequence: TGCGCCAGCAGCCCCGGGGTAGCGGGGGAAGAGACCCAGTACTTC. Its translation: CASSPGVAGEETQYF. The genes are TRBV5-1 and TRBJ2-5; 9 bases fit TRBD2. J was trimmed by 3 bases and V by 4 bases; bases with no gene match: 7. CDR1 is SGHRS and CDR2 is YFSETQ in the germline V gene. The CDR3 runs to 15 residues.